Detailed here is one T cell receptor beta chain. Its antigen is unidentified. Germline V gene sequence: CDR1 MNHEY, CDR2 SVGEGT. Trimming pared 6 bases from V and 7 bases from J, leaving 12 bases between. CDR3 length: 12 amino acids. The sample's time point: persistent/refractory GD, antithyroid drugs over 5 years with positive TRAb. Researchers made the TCR library from RNA that was extracted from PBMCs. The data belong to a study of regulatory T cells in long-lasting Graves disease. iRepertoire HTBI primers and Arm-PCR of CDR3 regions built TCR beta libraries. TCRdb redid the calling of the multiplex PCR reads with MiXCR, one entry per CDR3 protein. The sample records 350,000 to 450,000 distinct CDR3 sequences, roughly 23% being singletons. Study outcomes and limitations: Newly diagnosed disease favored TRBV20-1 and TRBJ2-1 over persistent disease.

This sample comprised peripheral blood mononuclear cells (PBMCs), obtained when the disease was refractory, from a patient treated with antithyroid drugs. The J gene is TRBJ1-1, the V gene TRBV6-2 or TRBV6-3; TRBD1 might be the D (5 bases). This sequence was found in a female donor with Graves disease. The CDR3 here is CASSLDNDEAFF. The CDR3 DNA is TGTGCCAGCAGCCTGGACAACGATGAAGCTTTCTTT.